The clone carrying this TCR beta chain was counted between two and nine times. The sample's time point: newly diagnosed GD, antithyroid drugs for less than 3 months. The TCR library used RNA extracted from PBMCs. This entry is derived from a study of regulatory T cells in long-lasting Graves disease. With iRepertoire HTBI primers and Arm-PCR of CDR3 regions, TCR beta libraries were built. TCRdb ran MiXCR on the multiplex PCR reads and lists one entry per CDR3 protein. The data hold 350,000 to 450,000 distinct CDR3 sequences, with 12% observed a single time. This CDR3 is 15 amino acids long. V lost 0 bases and J 6 bases, leaving 12 bases between the germline ends. Germline V gives CDR1 KGHDR, CDR2 SFDVKD. The sample was also linked to a second study, of T cells in Graves' hyperthyroidism and ophthalmopathy. That paper adds: Hyperthyroidism, newly diagnosed and lasting under 2 months, affected patients aged 18 to 65.

The gene calls are TRBV24-1 and TRBJ2-3; D not resolved. The sample here was peripheral blood mononuclear cells (PBMCs), taken at new diagnosis, from a patient treated with antithyroid drugs. The receptor was derived from a woman between 18 and 29 years old with Graves disease. CDR3 protein: CATSDLVGYSDTQYF. CDR3 coding DNA: TGTGCCACCAGTGATTTGGTAGGCTATTCGGATACGCAGTATTTT.